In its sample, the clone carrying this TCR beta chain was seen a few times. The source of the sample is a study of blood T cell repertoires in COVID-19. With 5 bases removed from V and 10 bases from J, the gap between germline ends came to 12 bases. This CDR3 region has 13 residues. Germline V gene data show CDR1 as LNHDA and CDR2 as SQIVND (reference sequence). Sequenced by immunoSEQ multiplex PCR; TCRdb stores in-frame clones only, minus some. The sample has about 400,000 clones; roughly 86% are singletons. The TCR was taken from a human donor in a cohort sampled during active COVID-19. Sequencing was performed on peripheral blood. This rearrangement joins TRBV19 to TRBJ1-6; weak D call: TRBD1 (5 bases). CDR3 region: CASSERGSSPLHF. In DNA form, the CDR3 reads TGTGCCAGTAGTGAACGGGGGTCCTCACCCCTCCACTTT.